This TCR beta chain came from a study of monozygotic twins with inflammatory bowel disease. Germline V gives CDR1 ENHRY, CDR2 SYGVKD. The CDR3 covers 17 residues. About this clonotype: Its antigen remains unidentified.

Study conclusions and caveats: Using the inverse Simpson index, IBD patients had lower TCRbeta diversity than healthy co-twins. No discrimination was achieved between different T cell subtypes. For IBD, no single strong associated signal or clonotype was supported.

Using the 5' RACE reads, TCRdb records one entry per CDR3 protein without DNA. The table for this sample gives a few hundred thousand distinct CDR3 sequences. This receptor was taken from a human donor with ulcerative colitis or Crohn's disease, or a healthy co-twin of an affected twin (not recorded which). The sequenced sample was blood. The chain recombines TRBV10-3 with TRBJ2-5; without DNA, the TCRdb call of TRBD2 cannot be checked. CDR3 sequence: CAISDGRSDPYQETQYF.